The source of this T cell receptor (beta chain) is a study of cytomegalovirus exposure and HLA in healthy donors. General observations from the study: Later on, an analysis found that several of the most significant clusters appeared to be linked to common viral pathogens, which included parvovirus B19. On later analysis, the bulk of CMV-associated TCR beta chains appeared to be HLA-restricted. A reported reduction in N-insertions relative to the approximately 670-donor mean was seen in an Asian-associated ancestry cluster in a later analysis.

60 Vbeta and 13 Jbeta primers were used in PCR. TCRdb's table, derived via immunoSEQ multiplex PCR, lists solely in-frame clones and lacks some. Its clone listing holds some 82,000 clones. V gave up 6 bases and J gave up 7 bases, with 16 bases separating them. This CDR3 has 14 residues. Germline V lookup: CDR1 SGHVS, CDR2 FQNEAQ. Points on this clone: Antigen: not known.

This TCR came from a woman in her 30s in good health and CMV-seronegative. The chain has TRBV7-8 and TRBJ2-1; a weak D match, TRBD1 (6 bases). The sequenced sample consisted of PBMCs. CDR3 sequence (DNA): TGTGCCAGCAGTCCAAAAGAACAGGGTAATGAGCAGTTCTTC. Its protein is CASSPKEQGNEQFF. The full variable domain, with the rest looked up from reference TRBV7-8 and TRBJ2-1, is GAGVSQSPRYKVAKRGQDVALRCDPISGHVSLFWYQQALGQGPEFLTYFQNEAQLDKSGLPSDRFFAERPEGSVSTLKIQRTQQEDSAVYLCASSPKEQGNEQFFGPGTRLTVL.